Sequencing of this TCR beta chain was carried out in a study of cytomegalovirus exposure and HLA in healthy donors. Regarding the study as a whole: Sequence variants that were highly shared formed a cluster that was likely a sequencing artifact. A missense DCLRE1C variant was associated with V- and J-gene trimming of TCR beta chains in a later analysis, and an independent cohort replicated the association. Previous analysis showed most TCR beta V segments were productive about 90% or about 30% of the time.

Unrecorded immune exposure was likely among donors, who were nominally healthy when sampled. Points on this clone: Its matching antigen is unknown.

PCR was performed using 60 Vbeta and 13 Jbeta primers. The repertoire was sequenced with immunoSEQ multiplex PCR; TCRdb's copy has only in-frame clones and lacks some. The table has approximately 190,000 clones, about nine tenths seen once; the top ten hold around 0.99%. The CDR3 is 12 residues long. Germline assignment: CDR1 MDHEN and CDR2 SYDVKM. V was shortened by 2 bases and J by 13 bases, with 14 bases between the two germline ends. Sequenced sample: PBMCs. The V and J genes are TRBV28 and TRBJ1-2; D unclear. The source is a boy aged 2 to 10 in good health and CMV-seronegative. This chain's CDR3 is CASSLISGSSTF. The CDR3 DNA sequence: TGTGCCAGCAGTTTAATATCCGGTTCTAGCACCTTC.